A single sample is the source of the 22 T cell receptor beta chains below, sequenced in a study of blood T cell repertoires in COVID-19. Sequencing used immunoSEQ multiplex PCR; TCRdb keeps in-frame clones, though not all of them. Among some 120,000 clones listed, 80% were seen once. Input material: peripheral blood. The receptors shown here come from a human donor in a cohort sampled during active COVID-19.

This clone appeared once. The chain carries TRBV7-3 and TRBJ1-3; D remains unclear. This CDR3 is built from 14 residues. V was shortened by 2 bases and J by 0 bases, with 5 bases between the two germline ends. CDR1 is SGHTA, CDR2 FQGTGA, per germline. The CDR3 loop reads CASSLLSSGNTIYF. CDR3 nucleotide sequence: TGTGCCAGCAGCTTACTCAGCTCTGGAAACACCATATATTTT.

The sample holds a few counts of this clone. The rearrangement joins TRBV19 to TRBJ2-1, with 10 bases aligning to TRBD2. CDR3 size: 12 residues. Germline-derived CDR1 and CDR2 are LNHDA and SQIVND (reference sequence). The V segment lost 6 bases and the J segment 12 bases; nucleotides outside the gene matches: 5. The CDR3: CASRTLAGRQFF. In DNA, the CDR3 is TGTGCCAGTAGGACACTAGCGGGACGGCAGTTCTTC.

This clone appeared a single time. The CDR3 DNA sequence: TGTGCCAGCAGCTCCACAGGGGCGTCGGGTAATGAGCAGTTCTTC. Translating it yields CASSSTGASGNEQFF. The chain has TRBV5-6 and TRBJ2-1; TRBD1 aligns across 7 bases. This CDR3 has 15 amino acids. CDR1 is SGHDT, CDR2 YYEEEE, per germline. V lost 3 bases to trimming and J lost 7 bases; unmatched junction nucleotides: 10.

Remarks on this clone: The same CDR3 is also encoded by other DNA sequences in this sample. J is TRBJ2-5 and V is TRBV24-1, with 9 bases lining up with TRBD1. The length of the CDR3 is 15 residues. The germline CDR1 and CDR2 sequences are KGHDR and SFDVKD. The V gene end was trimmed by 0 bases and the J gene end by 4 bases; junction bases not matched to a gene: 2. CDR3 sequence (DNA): TGTGCCACCAGTGATTTGACAGGGGGCTTAGAGACCCAGTACTTC. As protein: CATSDLTGGLETQYF.

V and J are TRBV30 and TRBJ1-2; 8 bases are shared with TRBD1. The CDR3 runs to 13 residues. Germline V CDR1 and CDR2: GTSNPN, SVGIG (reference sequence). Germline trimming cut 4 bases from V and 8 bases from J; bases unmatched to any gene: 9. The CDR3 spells CAWTQGAAKGYTF. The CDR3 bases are TGTGCCTGGACCCAGGGGGCTGCGAAAGGCTACACCTTC.

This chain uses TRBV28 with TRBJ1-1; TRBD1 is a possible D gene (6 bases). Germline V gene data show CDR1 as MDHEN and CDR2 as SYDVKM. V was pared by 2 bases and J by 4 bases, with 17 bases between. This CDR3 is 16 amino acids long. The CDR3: CASSLRRSQGSTEAFF. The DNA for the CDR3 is TGTGCCAGCAGTTTACGGAGATCGCAGGGGAGCACTGAAGCTTTCTTT.

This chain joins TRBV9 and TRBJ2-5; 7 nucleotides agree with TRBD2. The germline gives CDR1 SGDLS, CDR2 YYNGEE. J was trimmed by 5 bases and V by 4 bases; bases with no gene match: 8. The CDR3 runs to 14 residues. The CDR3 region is CASSPSVGGETQYF. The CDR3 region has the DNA TGTGCCAGCAGCCCGAGCGTCGGGGGGGAGACCCAGTACTTC. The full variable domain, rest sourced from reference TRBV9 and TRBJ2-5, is DSGVTQTPKHLITATGQRVTLRCSPRSGDLSVYWYQQSLDQGLQFLIQYYNGEERAKGNILERFSAQQFPDLHSELNLSSLELGDSALYFCASSPSVGGETQYFGPGTRLLVL.

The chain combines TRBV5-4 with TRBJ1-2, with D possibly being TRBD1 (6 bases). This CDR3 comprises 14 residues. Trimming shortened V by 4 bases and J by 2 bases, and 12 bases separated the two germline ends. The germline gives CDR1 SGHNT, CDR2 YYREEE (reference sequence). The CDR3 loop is CASSRVGQNYGYTF. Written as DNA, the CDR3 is TGTGCCAGCAGCCGTGTAGGACAGAACTATGGCTACACCTTC.

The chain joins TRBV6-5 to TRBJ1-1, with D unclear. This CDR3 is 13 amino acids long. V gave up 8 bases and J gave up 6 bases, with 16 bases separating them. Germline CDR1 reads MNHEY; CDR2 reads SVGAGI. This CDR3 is CASFPRPGSEAFF. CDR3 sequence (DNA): TGTGCCAGCTTCCCCCGGCCGGGGTCTGAAGCTTTCTTT.

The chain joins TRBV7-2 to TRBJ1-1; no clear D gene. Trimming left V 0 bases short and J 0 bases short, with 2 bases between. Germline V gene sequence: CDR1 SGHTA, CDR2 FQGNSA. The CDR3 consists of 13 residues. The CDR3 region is CASSLAMNTEAFF. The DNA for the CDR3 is TGTGCCAGCAGCTTAGCTATGAACACTGAAGCTTTCTTT. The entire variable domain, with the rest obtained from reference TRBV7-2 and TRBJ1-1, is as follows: GAGVSQSPSNKVTEKGKDVELRCDPISGHTALYWYRQSLGQGLEFLIYFQGNSAPDKSGLPSDRFSAERTGGSVSTLTIQRTQQEDSAVYLCASSLAMNTEAFFGQGTRLTVV.

DNA of the CDR3: TGCGCCAGCAGCATCCTACTCCAAGAGACCCAGTACTTC. Encoded protein: CASSILLQETQYF. This chain connects TRBV4-1 to TRBJ2-5; D uncertain. The CDR3 consists of 13 residues. Germline V gives CDR1 MGHRA, CDR2 YSYEKL. V was clipped by 5 bases and J by 1 base, with 8 bases between them.

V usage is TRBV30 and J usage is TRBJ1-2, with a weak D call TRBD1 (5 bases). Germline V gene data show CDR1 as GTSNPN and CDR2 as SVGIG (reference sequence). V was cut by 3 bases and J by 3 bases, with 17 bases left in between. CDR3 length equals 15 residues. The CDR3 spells CAWRGPVRGDYGYTF. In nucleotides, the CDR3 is TGTGCCTGGAGGGGCCCAGTTCGGGGGGACTATGGCTACACCTTC.

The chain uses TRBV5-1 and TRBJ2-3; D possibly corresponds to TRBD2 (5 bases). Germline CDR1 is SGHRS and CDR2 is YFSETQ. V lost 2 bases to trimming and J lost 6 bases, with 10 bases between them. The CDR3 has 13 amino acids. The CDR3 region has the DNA TGCGCCAGCAGCTTTACGATAGCGGATACGCAGTATTTT. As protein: CASSFTIADTQYF.

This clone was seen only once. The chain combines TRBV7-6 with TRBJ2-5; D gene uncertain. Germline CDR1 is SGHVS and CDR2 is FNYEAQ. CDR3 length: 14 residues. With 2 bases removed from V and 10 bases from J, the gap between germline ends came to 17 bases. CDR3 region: CASSLSGFGAVQYF. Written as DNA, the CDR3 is TGTGCCAGCAGCTTAAGTGGGTTCGGAGCAGTCCAGTACTTC. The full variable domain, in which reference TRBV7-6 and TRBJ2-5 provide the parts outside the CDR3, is GAGVSQSPRYKVTKRGQDVALRCDPISGHVSLYWYRQALGQGPEFLTYFNYEAQQDKSGLPNDRFSAERPEGSISTLTIQRTEQRDSAMYRCASSLSGFGAVQYFGPGTRLLVL.

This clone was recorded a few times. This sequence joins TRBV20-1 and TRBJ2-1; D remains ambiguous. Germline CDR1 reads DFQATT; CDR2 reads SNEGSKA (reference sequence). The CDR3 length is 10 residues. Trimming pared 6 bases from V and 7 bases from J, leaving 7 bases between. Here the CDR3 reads CSAVGNEQFF. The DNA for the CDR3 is TGCAGTGCGGTCGGTAATGAGCAGTTCTTC.

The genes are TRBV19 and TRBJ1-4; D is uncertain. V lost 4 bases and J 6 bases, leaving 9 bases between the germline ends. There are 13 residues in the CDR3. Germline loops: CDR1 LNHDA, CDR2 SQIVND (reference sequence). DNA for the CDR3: TGTGCCAGTAGTACACGGACTGATGAAAAACTGTTTTTT. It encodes CASSTRTDEKLFF.

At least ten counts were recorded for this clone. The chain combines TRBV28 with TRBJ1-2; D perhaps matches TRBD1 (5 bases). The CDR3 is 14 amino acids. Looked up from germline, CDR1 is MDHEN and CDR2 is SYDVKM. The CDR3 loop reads CGTLGTGVNYGYTF. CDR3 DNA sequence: TGTGGCACACTAGGAACGGGGGTTAACTATGGCTACACCTTC.

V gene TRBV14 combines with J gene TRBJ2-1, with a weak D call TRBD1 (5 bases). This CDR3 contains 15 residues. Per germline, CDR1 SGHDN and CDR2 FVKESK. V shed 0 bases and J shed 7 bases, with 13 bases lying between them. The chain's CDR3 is CASSQDRARRNEQFF. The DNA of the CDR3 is TGTGCCAGCAGCCAAGACAGGGCCCGCAGGAATGAGCAGTTCTTC.

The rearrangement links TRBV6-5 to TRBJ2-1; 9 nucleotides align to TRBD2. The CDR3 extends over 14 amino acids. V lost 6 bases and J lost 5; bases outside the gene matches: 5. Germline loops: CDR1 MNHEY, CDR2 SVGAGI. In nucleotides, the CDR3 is TGTGCCAGCAGGAGCGGGGGGAACCACAATGAGCAGTTCTTC. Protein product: CASRSGGNHNEQFF.

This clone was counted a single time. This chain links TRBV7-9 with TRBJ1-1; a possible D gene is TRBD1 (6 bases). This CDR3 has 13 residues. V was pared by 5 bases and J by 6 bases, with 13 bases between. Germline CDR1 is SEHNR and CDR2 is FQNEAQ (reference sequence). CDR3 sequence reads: CASSLTGSAEAFF. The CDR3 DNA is TGTGCCAGCAGCCTTACAGGGTCTGCTGAAGCTTTCTTT.

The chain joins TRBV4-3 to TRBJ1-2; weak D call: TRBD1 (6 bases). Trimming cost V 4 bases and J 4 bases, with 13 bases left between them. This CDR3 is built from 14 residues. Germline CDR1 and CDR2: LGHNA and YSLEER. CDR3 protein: CASSLNRDTYGYTF. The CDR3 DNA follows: TGCGCCAGCAGCCTAAACCGGGACACCTATGGCTACACCTTC.

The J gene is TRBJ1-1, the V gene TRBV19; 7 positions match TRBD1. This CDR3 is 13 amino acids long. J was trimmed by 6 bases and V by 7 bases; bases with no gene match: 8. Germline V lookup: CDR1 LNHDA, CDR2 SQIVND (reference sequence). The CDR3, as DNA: TGTGCCAGTAATTACGACAGGGTCGCTGAAGCTTTCTTT. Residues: CASNYDRVAEAFF.